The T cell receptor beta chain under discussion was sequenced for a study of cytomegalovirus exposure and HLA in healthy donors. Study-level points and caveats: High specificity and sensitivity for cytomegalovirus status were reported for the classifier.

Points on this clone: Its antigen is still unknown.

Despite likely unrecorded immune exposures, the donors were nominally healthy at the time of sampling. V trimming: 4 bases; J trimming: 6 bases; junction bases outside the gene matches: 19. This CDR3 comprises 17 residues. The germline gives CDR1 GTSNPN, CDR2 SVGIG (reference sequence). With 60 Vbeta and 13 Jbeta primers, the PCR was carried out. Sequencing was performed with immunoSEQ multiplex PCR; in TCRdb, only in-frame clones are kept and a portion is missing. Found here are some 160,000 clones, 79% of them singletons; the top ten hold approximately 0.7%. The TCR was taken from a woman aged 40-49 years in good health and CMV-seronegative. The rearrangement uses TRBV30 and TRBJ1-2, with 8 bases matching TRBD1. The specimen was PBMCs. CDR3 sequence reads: CAWNIIRQGWPRNGYTF. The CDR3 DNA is TGTGCCTGGAATATAATACGACAGGGGTGGCCGAGGAATGGCTACACCTTC. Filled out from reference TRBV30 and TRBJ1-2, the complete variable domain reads SQTIHQWPATLVQPVGSPLSLECTVEGTSNPNLYWYRQAAGRGLQLLFYSVGIGQISSEVPQNLSASRPQDRQFILSSKKLLLSDSGFYLCAWNIIRQGWPRNGYTFGSGTRLTVV.